The clone carrying this TCR beta chain was seen a handful of times. Trimming shortened V by 5 bases and J by 5 bases, and 12 bases separated the two germline ends. The CDR3 sequence is 13 residues long. Germline CDR1 SGHRS, CDR2 YFSETQ. With each sample, at least 5 micrograms of total RNA were extracted. The second PCR ran about 6 to 11 cycles with a sample-barcoded 5' primer and J-beta primers. TCRdb used MiXCR to reprocess the 5' RACE reads, holding one entry per CDR3 protein. The table includes 1,500,000 or so distinct CDR3 sequences, 45% to 70% detected once. The data belong to a study of blood T cells in healthy people across ages.

The source material was blood. This chain links TRBV5-1 with TRBJ2-3, with a weak D call TRBD2 (5 bases). The source of this sequence is a man between 18 and 29 years old in good health. CDR3 in amino acids: CASSTNGGDTQYF. The CDR3 DNA reads as TGCGCCAGCAGTACTAATGGAGGAGATACGCAGTATTTT.